This entry lists 18 T cell receptor beta chains sequenced from one sample in a study of T cells in Graves' hyperthyroidism and ophthalmopathy. What was amplified from RNA transcripts were TCR beta CDR3 regions. The TCR CDR3 first-round RT-PCR relied on the HTBI primer set. TCRdb recomputed calls from the multiplex PCR reads with MiXCR, one row per CDR3 protein. The table lists fewer than 900,000 distinct CDR3 sequences, about a sixth of them singletons. The sequenced sample was blood. These receptors were taken from a man aged 18 to 30 with Graves' hyperthyroidism.

This clonotype was detected ten times or more. V usage is TRBV12-3 or TRBV12-4 and J usage is TRBJ1-1, with unresolved D. This CDR3 region has 17 residues. Trimming shortened V by 3 bases and J by 10 bases, and 27 bases separated the two germline ends. CDR3 nucleotides: TGTGCCAGCAGTTTTTCTTGGACCCGGGGTCCTGGGGAGGGAGCTTTCTTT. Translating it yields CASSFSWTRGPGEGAFF.

This clonotype was observed many times. V and J are TRBV28 and TRBJ2-1; no reliable D call. Germline V CDR1 and CDR2: MDHEN, SYDVKM. The CDR3 length is 13 residues. The V and J ends lost 7 bases and 5 bases respectively, with 12 bases between them. In nucleotides, the CDR3 is TGTGCCAGCAACCGGGCCCGTCACAATGAGCAGTTCTTC. This gives the protein CASNRARHNEQFF.

In its sample, this clonotype was seen many times. The chain uses TRBV12-3 or TRBV12-4 and TRBJ2-7, with D unclear. Trimming cost V 3 bases and J 2 bases, with 11 bases left between them. The CDR3 has 14 amino acids. The CDR3 is CASSFVESTYEQYF. Here the CDR3 DNA reads TGTGCCAGCAGTTTTGTTGAATCTACCTACGAGCAGTACTTC.

This clonotype was picked up many times. The gene calls are TRBV18 and TRBJ2-4; TRBD2 is a possible D gene (6 bases). Trimming took 6 bases from V and 8 from J, leaving 14 bases between them. CDR1 is KGHSH, CDR2 LQKENI, per germline. The CDR3 is 13 amino acids. The CDR3 sequence: CASSVTEGDIQYF. The DNA for the CDR3 is TGTGCCAGCTCCGTAACGGAGGGAGACATTCAGTACTTC.

The sample holds many counts of this clonotype. This chain links TRBV7-9 with TRBJ2-7; TRBD1 is a possible D gene (6 bases). Trimming left V 5 bases short and J 4 bases short, with 12 bases between. The CDR3 runs 13 residues. The germline CDR1 and CDR2 sequences are SEHNR and FQNEAQ (reference sequence). The DNA for the CDR3 is TGTGCCAGCAGCCCCTCGACAGGATACGAGCAGTACTTC. It codes for CASSPSTGYEQYF.

At least ten counts were recorded for this clonotype. The CDR3 loop reads CASSFSTSGTYNEQFF. The CDR3 DNA follows: TGTGCCAGCAGCTTCTCTACTAGCGGGACCTACAATGAGCAGTTCTTC. The chain uses TRBV7-3 and TRBJ2-1; TRBD2 aligns across 10 bases. J was trimmed by 2 bases and V by 3 bases; bases with no gene match: 4. CDR1 SGHTA and CDR2 FQGTGA come from the germline V gene. This CDR3 has 16 amino acids. The full variable domain, rest sourced from reference TRBV7-3 and TRBJ2-1, is GAGVSQTPSNKVTEKGKYVELRCDPISGHTALYWYRQSLGQGPEFLIYFQGTGAADDSGLPNDRFFAVRPEGSVSTLKIQRTERGDSAVYLCASSFSTSGTYNEQFFGPGTRLTVL.

This clonotype was recorded a few times. The chain combines TRBV20-1 with TRBJ1-1; maybe TRBD1 (6 bases). V gave up 0 bases and J gave up 1 base, with 12 bases separating them. The length of the CDR3 is 15 residues. The germline V gene has CDR1 DFQATT and CDR2 SNEGSKA (reference sequence). Here the CDR3 DNA reads TGCAGTGCTAGAGATCCGCAGGGGACGAACACTGAAGCTTTCTTT. Amino acids: CSARDPQGTNTEAFF.

This clonotype was seen ten or more times. The rearrangement uses TRBV7-8 and TRBJ1-6; D uncertain. The CDR3 runs 14 residues. Germline-derived CDR1 and CDR2 are SGHVS and FQNEAQ. V was clipped by 0 bases and J by 8 bases, with 8 bases between them. In DNA, the CDR3 is TGTGCCAGCAGCTTAGCGCGGTGGGATTCACCCCTCCACTTT. Amino acid sequence: CASSLARWDSPLHF.

The J gene is TRBJ2-2, the V gene TRBV20-1; 9 positions match TRBD1. The CDR3 covers 14 residues. The J segment lost 3 bases and the V segment lost 6 bases, leaving 5 bases of the junction unmatched. Germline V gene sequence: CDR1 DFQATT, CDR2 SNEGSKA (reference sequence). CDR3 loop: CSARDRVDTGELFF. CDR3 sequence (DNA): TGCAGTGCCAGGGACAGGGTTGACACCGGGGAGCTGTTTTTT.

This clonotype appeared a single time. The V gene is TRBV5-8, the J gene TRBJ1-4; D gene ambiguous. Trimming stripped 4 bases from V and 2 bases from J, with 18 bases between. CDR1 is SGHTS, CDR2 YDEGEE, per germline. The CDR3 is 17 residues long. In DNA form, the CDR3 reads TGTGCCAGCAGCCCCTTAGTCCCCGGAATCACTAATGAAAAACTGTTTTTT. Amino acid sequence: CASSPLVPGITNEKLFF.

This clonotype was recorded many times. The genes are TRBV18 and TRBJ2-3; a weak D match, TRBD2 (6 bases). V gave up 2 bases and J gave up 2 bases, with 8 bases separating them. This CDR3 spans 14 amino acids. CDR1 and CDR2 (germline): KGHSH, LQKENI. The CDR3 region has the DNA TGTGCCAGCTCACCAACTAGCAACACAGATACGCAGTATTTT. The encoded protein is CASSPTSNTDTQYF.

J is TRBJ1-2 and V is TRBV10-3; 8 bases line up with TRBD1. This CDR3 comprises 16 residues. V lost 6 bases and J lost 0; bases outside the gene matches: 9. The germline V gene has CDR1 ENHRY and CDR2 SYGVKD. CDR3 nucleotide sequence: TGTGCCATCAGGACGGACAGGGTGGAAACTAACTATGGCTACACCTTC. Amino acids: CAIRTDRVETNYGYTF.

The gene calls are TRBV4-3 and TRBJ2-1, with 10 bases that match TRBD2. The CDR3 runs 15 residues. The germline CDR1 and CDR2 sequences are LGHNA and YSLEER. The V segment lost 4 bases and the J segment 7 bases; nucleotides outside the gene matches: 7. CDR3 coding DNA: TGCGCCAGCAGCCCTAGCGGGAGTTCGTTGAATGAGCAGTTCTTC. As protein: CASSPSGSSLNEQFF.

This chain uses TRBV11-2 with TRBJ2-1; weak D call: TRBD2 (5 bases). The CDR3 runs 14 residues. Trimming pared 3 bases from V and 6 bases from J, leaving 12 bases between. Per germline, CDR1 SGHAT and CDR2 FQNNGV. Written as DNA, the CDR3 is TGTGCCAGCAGCTTGTATCCTAGCAGCAATGAGCAGTTCTTC. This sequence encodes CASSLYPSSNEQFF.

This clonotype has a count of ten or more. This chain joins TRBV11-1 and TRBJ1-2; no clear D. Germline V gene lookup returns CDR1 SGHAT and CDR2 FQDESV (reference sequence). The V end lost 4 bases, the J end lost 7 bases, and 13 bases lay between the germline ends. This CDR3 is 13 amino acids long. CDR3: CASSSRGGLGYTF. The CDR3 coding sequence is TGTGCCAGCAGCTCGCGGGGAGGTCTTGGCTACACCTTC.

This clonotype was detected only a few times. This chain joins TRBV19 and TRBJ1-1; TRBD1 matches 8 bases. The V segment lost 0 bases and the J segment 5 bases; nucleotides outside the gene matches: 5. The CDR3 contains 15 residues. Germline loops: CDR1 LNHDA, CDR2 SQIVND (reference sequence). Here the CDR3 DNA reads TGTGCCAGTAGTATAGACAGGGGGCGCGAGACTGAAGCTTTCTTT. It is translated as CASSIDRGRETEAFF.

V usage is TRBV5-1 and J usage is TRBJ2-7; 7 nucleotides line up with TRBD1. Germline loops: CDR1 SGHRS, CDR2 YFSETQ. V trimming: 0 bases; J trimming: 2 bases; junction bases outside the gene matches: 2. The CDR3 consists of 14 residues. The CDR3 sequence is CASSLVDRPYEQYF. The CDR3 region has the DNA TGCGCCAGCAGCTTGGTGGACAGGCCCTACGAGCAGTACTTC.

The V and J genes are TRBV2 and TRBJ1-2, with 8 bases aligning to TRBD1. This CDR3 is 14 amino acids long. Germline loops: CDR1 SNHLY, CDR2 FYNNEI. J gave up 7 bases and V 3 bases, and 7 bases lay outside the gene matches. CDR3 sequence reads: CASSETRGPGGYTF. CDR3 DNA sequence: TGTGCCAGCAGTGAGACCAGGGGGCCGGGTGGCTACACCTTC. Filled out from reference TRBV2 and TRBJ1-2, the complete variable domain reads EPEVTQTPSHQVTQMGQEVILRCVPISNHLYFYWYRQILGQKVEFLVSFYNNEISEKSEIFDDQFSVERPDGSNFTLKIRSTKLEDSAMYFCASSETRGPGGYTFGSGTRLTVV.